The clone carrying this TCR beta chain was recorded at least ten times. MiXCR, run by TCRdb on the RT-PCR reads, gives a single entry per CDR3 protein. The sample shows around 540,000 distinct CDR3 sequences, approximately 10% of them seen only once. The sample comes from a study of response to subunit inactivated influenza vaccine. CDR1 is LGHNA, CDR2 YNFKEQ, per germline. There are 15 residues in the CDR3. Trimming removed 0 bases from V and 2 bases from J, with 8 bases in between. The source was PBMCs from blood, collected on the day of vaccination. The sequence was collected from a middle-aged man who received an inactivated influenza vaccine. V gene TRBV4-2 combines with J gene TRBJ1-3; TRBD1 is a possible D gene (5 bases). The CDR3 bases are TGTGCCAGCAGCCAAGATCGGGGGGCTGGAAACACCATATATTTT. Its translation: CASSQDRGAGNTIYF.